The text below deals with one T cell receptor beta chain. These data originate in a study of cytomegalovirus exposure and HLA in healthy donors. The PCR employed 60 Vbeta primers together with 13 Jbeta primers. TCRdb keeps only in-frame clones here, not all; method: immunoSEQ multiplex PCR. This sample has 120,000 or so clones, with roughly 70% found just once. This TCR was recovered from a woman in her fifties or sixties in good health and CMV-seropositive. The sequenced material came from PBMCs.

The CDR3 bases are TGTGCCAGCAGCGCGATGACGGACTTCTTCGGAGCCAAAAACATTCAGTACTTC. Translating it yields CASSAMTDFFGAKNIQYF. J is TRBJ2-4 and V is TRBV9, with a tentative D call TRBD2 (5 bases). V was shortened by 3 bases and J by 0 bases, with 19 bases between the two germline ends. CDR1 and CDR2 (germline): SGDLS, YYNGEE. The CDR3 covers 18 residues.